This T cell receptor beta chain came from a study of CD8 T cells in ankylosing spondylitis. Notes on the study in general: Reports say disease-linked clones showed up significantly more in matched ankylosing spondylitis synovial fluid. Characteristic, it appeared, of ankylosing spondylitis blood was a TCR beta motif of about eight highly homologous variants. Existing reports had already noted some motif variants in reactive arthritis synovial fluid and blood.

Germline V gene sequence: CDR1 DFQATT, CDR2 SNEGSKA (reference sequence). The CDR3 contains 13 residues. Libraries for TCR beta were made by quantitative 5'-RACE with molecular barcodes. Using its own MiXCR run on the 5' RACE reads, TCRdb lists one record per CDR3 protein. This table holds approximately 90,000 distinct CDR3 sequences, almost 8.5% found once. The table lists this clonotype with a few counts. The antigen remains undetermined. A read error is possible here, since a much larger clone lies one base away. The specimen sequenced was blood, either unsorted or a sorted T cell fraction (not recorded which). The rearrangement uses TRBV20-1 and TRBJ2-1; the D is unclear. The receptor comes from a male donor with ankylosing spondylitis or in good health (not recorded which). CDR3 bases: TGCAGTGCTAATCAGCCCGCCTACAATGCGCAGTTCTTC. It translates to CSANQPAYNAQFF.